This passage covers 23 T cell receptor beta chains from one sample sequenced in a study of radiotherapy plus CTLA-4 blockade in lung cancer. The method was immunoSEQ multiplex PCR; TCRdb's version includes in-frame clones alone and lacks a portion of them. Of about 45,000 clones detected, about 70% appear once; the ten largest clones hold more than 20%. The material was peripheral blood, obtained from a patient treated with radiotherapy plus ipilimumab. The receptors were gathered from a human donor with non-small cell lung cancer who had a partial response to radiotherapy plus ipilimumab.

V gene TRBV29-1 combines with J gene TRBJ1-1; maybe TRBD1 (6 bases). Germline V lookup: CDR1 SQVTM, CDR2 ANQGSEA. This CDR3 region has 13 residues. Trimming stripped 3 bases from V and 3 bases from J, with 11 bases between. CDR3 sequence reads: CSVDRGADTEAFF. CDR3 bases: TGCAGCGTTGACAGGGGCGCGGACACTGAAGCTTTCTTT.

J is TRBJ1-1 and V is TRBV19; TRBD1 matches 7 bases. CDR3 length equals 13 residues. V dropped 10 bases and J dropped 0; count of bases not matched to a gene: 5. Germline CDR1 and CDR2: LNHDA and SQIVND (reference sequence). The CDR3 loop reads CAIRGQLNTEAFF. The CDR3 coding sequence is TGTGCCATTAGGGGACAGTTGAACACTGAAGCTTTCTTT.

The chain carries TRBV7-3 and TRBJ1-1, with no clear D. V lost 2 bases and J 3 bases, leaving 7 bases between the germline ends. This CDR3 is 13 amino acids long. CDR1 SGHTA and CDR2 FQGTGA come from the germline V gene. CDR3 loop: CASSLYEDTEAFF. CDR3 nucleotide sequence: TGTGCCAGCAGCTTATACGAGGACACTGAAGCTTTCTTT. The full variable domain, in which reference TRBV7-3 and TRBJ1-1 provide the parts outside the CDR3, is GAGVSQTPSNKVTEKGKYVELRCDPISGHTALYWYRQSLGQGPEFLIYFQGTGAADDSGLPNDRFFAVRPEGSVSTLKIQRTERGDSAVYLCASSLYEDTEAFFGQGTRLTVV.

The gene calls are TRBV11-2 and TRBJ2-3; 10 nucleotides match TRBD2. Germline-derived CDR1 and CDR2 are SGHAT and FQNNGV. V was clipped by 10 bases and J by 3 bases; unmatched bases: 7. The CDR3 runs to 14 residues. The CDR3 region is CATEREGLTDTQYF. The CDR3 DNA follows: TGTGCCACTGAGCGGGAGGGGCTGACAGATACGCAGTATTTT.

The chain couples TRBV5-4 to TRBJ2-1; 10 bases align to TRBD1. The CDR3 contains 16 residues. Germline V gene sequence: CDR1 SGHNT, CDR2 YYREEE (reference sequence). V gave up 1 base and J gave up 5 bases; unmatched junction bases: 6. CDR3 sequence: CASSLSVGTGDNEQFF. DNA of the CDR3: TGTGCCAGCAGCTTGTCGGTTGGGACAGGGGACAATGAGCAGTTCTTC.

The rearrangement joins TRBV6-6 to TRBJ2-1; 9 bases align to TRBD1. This CDR3 contains 14 residues. V gave up 4 bases and J gave up 8 bases; unmatched junction bases: 6. The germline CDR1 and CDR2 sequences are MNHNY and SVGAGI (reference sequence). Here the CDR3 reads CASSSPGQGHEQFF. The CDR3, as DNA: TGTGCCAGCAGTTCCCCGGGACAGGGCCATGAGCAGTTCTTC.

V gene TRBV28 combines with J gene TRBJ1-3, with 8 bases matching TRBD1. J lost 6 bases, V lost 6 bases, and 10 bases had no gene match. This CDR3 region has 15 residues. Germline V gene sequence: CDR1 MDHEN, CDR2 SYDVKM. As DNA, the CDR3 is TGTGCCAGCAGCTCCATGGACAGGGAGATAAACACCATATATTTT. The encoded protein is CASSSMDREINTIYF. The full variable domain, completed using reference TRBV28 and TRBJ1-3, is DVKVTQSSRYLVKRTGEKVFLECVQDMDHENMFWYRQDPGLGLRLIYFSYDVKMKEKGDIPEGYSVSREKKERFSLILESASTNQTSMYLCASSSMDREINTIYFGEGSWLTVV.

J is TRBJ2-2 and V is TRBV9; D is ambiguous. Germline lookup yields CDR1 SGDLS and CDR2 YYNGEE. Trimming removed 4 bases at V and 3 bases at J, with 10 bases between. The CDR3 has 14 residues. Here the CDR3 reads CASSPFQYTGELFF. The DNA of the CDR3 is TGTGCCAGCAGCCCCTTCCAGTACACCGGGGAGCTGTTTTTT.

The V call is TRBV5-6, the J call TRBJ2-3, with D maybe TRBD2 (6 bases). Germline V gene data show CDR1 as SGHDT and CDR2 as YYEEEE. This CDR3 is built from 15 residues. Trimming cost V 4 bases and J 1 base, with 13 bases left between them. The chain's CDR3 is CASSPDYAGTDTQYF. CDR3 bases: TGTGCCAGCAGCCCGGACTACGCCGGCACAGATACGCAGTATTTT.

The J gene is TRBJ2-5, the V gene TRBV7-3, with a weak D call TRBD2 (6 bases). V was pared by 1 base and J by 4 bases, with 13 bases between. The CDR3 consists of 15 residues. CDR1 and CDR2 (germline): SGHTA, FQGTGA. The CDR3 region has the DNA TGTGCCAGCAGCTTAAGGGCGGGGAGGCCAGAGACCCAGTACTTC. This gives the protein CASSLRAGRPETQYF.

This chain connects TRBV5-1 to TRBJ2-3, with 10 bases fitting TRBD1. The germline V gene has CDR1 SGHRS and CDR2 YFSETQ. V dropped 7 bases and J dropped 5; count of bases not matched to a gene: 13. CDR3 length: 16 residues. DNA for the CDR3: TGCGCCAGCCAGGGACAGGGGCTTGGAGGGGGAGATACGCAGTATTTT. Translating gives CASQGQGLGGGDTQYF.

In its sample, this clone was seen once. Mismatch with germline at one junction end may stem from a read error. This rearrangement joins TRBV2 to TRBJ2-1, with 8 bases that match TRBD1. The CDR3 runs to 12 residues. The germline V gene has CDR1 SNHLY and CDR2 FYNNEI. Written as DNA, the CDR3 is TGTGCCAGCAGTGATGGGACAGGCAGCCTCCTCTTC. It yields the protein CASSDGTGSLLF.

The rearrangement joins TRBV4-2 to TRBJ2-7, with 11 bases fitting TRBD2. V was pared by 2 bases and J by 5 bases, with 5 bases of the junction left unmatched. The CDR3 sequence is 15 residues long. Germline V CDR1 and CDR2: LGHNA, YNFKEQ. The CDR3: CASSQRTSGLHEQYF. CDR3 DNA: TGTGCCAGCAGCCAACGGACTAGCGGGCTCCACGAGCAGTACTTC.

The chain carries TRBV7-3 and TRBJ1-1; no clear D gene. The germline gives CDR1 SGHTA, CDR2 FQGTGA. V was pared by 10 bases and J by 0 bases, with 12 bases between. This CDR3 contains 13 residues. CDR3 protein: CATSLLMNTEAFF. The CDR3 DNA sequence: TGTGCCACCTCCTTATTAATGAACACTGAAGCTTTCTTT. Complete variable domain (other parts from reference TRBV7-3 and TRBJ1-1): GAGVSQTPSNKVTEKGKYVELRCDPISGHTALYWYRQSLGQGPEFLIYFQGTGAADDSGLPNDRFFAVRPEGSVSTLKIQRTERGDSAVYLCATSLLMNTEAFFGQGTRLTVV.

The chain recombines TRBV4-3 with TRBJ1-6; tentative D call: TRBD1 (5 bases). V was shortened by 1 base and J by 10 bases, with 14 bases between the two germline ends. Germline CDR1 and CDR2: LGHNA and YSLEER. The CDR3 length is 15 residues. For the CDR3, the DNA is TGCGCCAGCAGCCAAGGTTCGGGACTTGACTCACCCCTCCACTTT. This translates into CASSQGSGLDSPLHF.

V usage is TRBV19 and J usage is TRBJ2-3; 15 bases match TRBD2. In germline, CDR1 is LNHDA, CDR2 SQIVND (reference sequence). With V trimmed by 5 bases and J by 0 bases, 12 bases remained unmatched. The CDR3 sequence is 20 residues long. This CDR3 reads CASSPQPGTSGRTSTDTQYF. CDR3 nucleotides: TGTGCCAGTAGTCCACAACCGGGGACTAGCGGGAGGACTAGCACAGATACGCAGTATTTT. Based on the CDR3 plus reference TRBV19 and TRBJ2-3, the full variable domain is DGGITQSPKYLFRKEGQNVTLSCEQNLNHDAMYWYRQDPGQGLRLIYYSQIVNDFQKGDIAEGYSVSREKKESFPLTVTSAQKNPTAFYLCASSPQPGTSGRTSTDTQYFGPGTRLTVL.

The sample holds one count of this clone. Other DNA sequences in this specimen translate into the identical CDR3. This chain links TRBV7-9 with TRBJ2-7; 7 bases align to TRBD1. V shed 3 bases and J 1 base; nucleotides not matched to a gene: 3. CDR1 is SEHNR, CDR2 FQNEAQ, per germline (reference sequence). The CDR3 covers 14 residues. Here the CDR3 reads CASSFSGGSYEQYF. The CDR3 DNA reads as TGTGCCAGCAGCTTTTCAGGGGGTTCCTACGAGCAGTACTTC.

This clone was seen only once. The chain is built from TRBV2 and TRBJ2-2, with TRBD2 matching over 10 bases. V lost 10 bases, J lost 6 bases, and 8 bases stayed unmatched. The CDR3 contains 14 residues. CDR1 and CDR2 (germline): SNHLY, FYNNEI. This chain's CDR3 is CATSGGRAAGELFF. The CDR3 nucleotides are TGTGCCACTAGCGGGGGCAGGGCGGCCGGGGAGCTGTTTTTT.

The chain joins TRBV2 to TRBJ1-2; D gene unclear. V shed 4 bases and J shed 3 bases, with 9 bases lying between them. CDR3 size: 13 residues. CDR1 is SNHLY and CDR2 is FYNNEI in the germline V gene. The CDR3, as DNA: TGTGCCAGCAGTGGGGTGGGAGACTATGGCTACACCTTC. It encodes CASSGVGDYGYTF.

The CDR3 sequence is CASSLQGFTGELFF. CDR3 bases: TGTGCCAGCAGCCTACAGGGATTTACCGGGGAGCTGTTTTTT. The chain recombines TRBV7-8 with TRBJ2-2; possible D gene TRBD1, 6 bases. The V gene's germline CDR1 is SGHVS and CDR2 FQNEAQ. The CDR3 totals 14 residues. The V end lost 5 bases, the J end lost 5 bases, and 12 bases lay between the germline ends.

The chain has TRBV5-1 and TRBJ1-2; 9 bases line up with TRBD1. The CDR3 runs to 14 residues. Germline V CDR1 and CDR2: SGHRS, YFSETQ. V lost 4 bases, J lost 5 bases, and 6 bases stayed unmatched. The CDR3 nucleotides are TGCGCCAGCAGCCCGGCCGGACAGGGGTATGGCTACACCTTC. Translating it yields CASSPAGQGYGYTF.

The chain uses TRBV6-1 and TRBJ1-5; perhaps TRBD1 as D (6 bases). The CDR3 is made up of 12 amino acids. V shed 8 bases and J shed 6 bases, with 11 bases lying between them. The germline gives CDR1 MNHNS, CDR2 SASEGT. The CDR3 loop reads CASQTGSQPQHF. DNA for the CDR3: TGTGCCAGCCAGACAGGTTCTCAGCCCCAGCATTTT.

The J gene is TRBJ2-7, the V gene TRBV6-5; 7 nucleotides match TRBD1. The CDR3 has 14 residues. Trimming took 5 bases from V and 2 from J; bases not matched to a gene: 6. From germline, CDR1 is MNHEY and CDR2 SVGAGI. Here the CDR3 reads CASSETGTAYEQYF. CDR3 DNA sequence: TGTGCCAGCAGTGAAACCGGGACAGCCTACGAGCAGTACTTC.